A selection of T cell receptor beta chains follows, all from one sample in a study of T cell responses to AZD1222 COVID-19 vaccine. Clones were sequenced by immunoSEQ multiplex PCR, and TCRdb holds only the in-frame ones, with some missing. Among roughly 100,000 clones listed, about nine tenths were seen once. Material: peripheral blood, obtained on day 0 of AZD1222 vaccination. The receptor source for this set is an adult in good health. Both conserved end residues are part of each CDR3. D genes are given only for firm matches. A clone size is listed for some rows: how often the clone was seen (once, few, many), or a class if it is expanded.

j_gene	d_gene	v_gene	abundance	CDR3aa	CDR3nt
TRBJ1-5	.	TRBV7-8	.	CASSDSRNQPQHF	TGTGCCAGCAGCGATTCCAGGAATCAGCCCCAGCATTTT
TRBJ2-7	.	TRBV18	.	CASSPGSREQYF	TGTGCCAGCTCTCCAGGCTCTAGGGAGCAGTACTTC
TRBJ2-7	.	TRBV19	.	CASKQTASSYEQYF	TGTGCCAGTAAACAGACGGCGAGCTCCTACGAGCAGTACTTC
TRBJ2-1	.	TRBV9	.	CASSLQGSSYNEQFF	TGTGCCAGCAGCCTCCAGGGGAGCTCCTACAATGAGCAGTTCTTC
TRBJ2-7	.	TRBV3-1/TRBV3-2	.	CASSRNRGYEQYF	TGTGCCAGCAGCCGTAACCGGGGGTACGAGCAGTACTTC
TRBJ2-7	TRBD1	TRBV30	.	CACSSSGQGLPYEQYF	TGTGCCTGTTCAAGCTCGGGACAGGGGCTCCCCTACGAGCAGTACTTC
TRBJ1-1	TRBD1	TRBV5-4	.	CASSLGGQGGTEAFF	TGTGCCAGCAGCTTGGGAGGACAGGGCGGGACTGAAGCTTTCTTT
TRBJ1-3	.	TRBV5-4	.	CASSLAGISGNTIYF	TGTGCCAGCAGCTTGGCCGGGATCTCTGGAAACACCATATATTTT
TRBJ1-5	.	TRBV6-5	once	CASSGETGSRPQHF	TGTGCCAGCAGCGGAGAAACAGGATCACGACCCCAGCATTTT
TRBJ2-7	.	TRBV14	.	CASSLGPHNEQYF	TGTGCCAGCAGCCTCGGCCCGCATAACGAGCAGTACTTC
TRBJ2-5	TRBD2	TRBV7-7	.	CASSLNSGRKETQYF	TGTGCCAGCAGCTTAAATAGCGGGAGGAAAGAGACCCAGTACTTC
TRBJ2-7	.	TRBV12-3/TRBV12-4	.	CASTQNSFYEQYF	TGTGCCAGCACCCAGAATTCTTTCTACGAGCAGTACTTC
TRBJ2-5	TRBD2	TRBV19	.	CASSISLAGGQETQYF	TGTGCCAGTAGTATATCGCTAGCGGGAGGGCAAGAGACCCAGTACTTC
TRBJ1-3	.	TRBV5-8	.	CASSLLRSSGNTIYF	TGTGCCAGCAGCTTACTCAGGTCCTCTGGAAACACCATATATTTT
TRBJ1-6	TRBD1	TRBV29-1	.	CSVEDPGQGANSPLHF	TGCAGCGTTGAAGATCCCGGACAGGGAGCTAATTCACCCCTCCACTTT
TRBJ1-2	.	TRBV5-1	.	CASSLVVSSNYGYTF	TGCGCCAGCAGCTTGGTCGTCAGTTCTAACTATGGCTACACCTTC
TRBJ2-3	.	TRBV7-2	.	CASSLALADTQYF	TGTGCCAGCAGCTTAGCACTAGCAGATACGCAGTATTTT
TRBJ1-5	.	TRBV7-2	.	CASSSHGWGTGQPQHF	TGTGCCAGCAGCTCCCATGGATGGGGGACGGGTCAGCCCCAGCATTTT
TRBJ2-3	.	TRBV4-1	many	CASSQDTTDTQYF	TGCGCCAGCAGCCAAGATACCACAGATACGCAGTATTTT
TRBJ2-5	TRBD2	TRBV28	.	CASSWYLAGAGYF	TGTGCCAGCAGTTGGTACCTAGCGGGAGCGGGGTACTTC
TRBJ2-7	TRBD2	TRBV7-2	once	CASSPLTSGRAHF	TGTGCCAGCAGCCCCCTGACTAGCGGGAGGGCACACTTC
TRBJ2-7	TRBD2	TRBV27	.	CASRFLAGGPYEQYF	TGTGCCAGCAGATTCCTAGCGGGAGGGCCGTACGAGCAGTACTTC
TRBJ1-3	.	TRBV3-1/TRBV3-2	.	CASSQTVGNTIYF	TGTGCCAGCAGCCAGACAGTAGGAAACACCATATATTTT
TRBJ1-4	.	TRBV2	.	CASSEGEVTNEKLFF	TGTGCCAGCAGTGAAGGGGAAGTAACTAATGAAAAACTGTTTTTT
TRBJ1-5	.	TRBV2	few	CASSEVQGVSNQPQHF	TGTGCCAGCAGTGAAGTCCAGGGTGTCAGCAATCAGCCCCAGCATTTT
TRBJ2-3	TRBD1	TRBV7-6	.	CASSLGVGTGTDTQYF	TGTGCCAGCAGCTTAGGGGTCGGGACAGGCACAGATACGCAGTATTTT
TRBJ2-1	.	TRBV7-2	.	CASSLGVGPYNEQFF	TGTGCCAGCAGCTTAGGAGTCGGGCCTTACAATGAGCAGTTCTTC
TRBJ1-2	.	TRBV28	.	CASTSPGAQGYGYTF	TGTGCCAGCACCTCACCCGGGGCGCAGGGCTATGGCTACACCTTC
TRBJ1-4	.	TRBV6-5	.	CASTFIENEKLFF	TGTGCCAGCACCTTCATAGAGAATGAAAAACTGTTTTTT
TRBJ2-3	TRBD2	TRBV4-2	.	CASSQVVPGQGLAGGADTQYF	TGTGCCAGCAGCCAAGTCGTACCGGGACAGGGACTAGCGGGAGGAGCAGATACGCAGTATTTT
TRBJ2-7	TRBD2	TRBV13	once	CASSPYLPGLNPYEQYF	TGTGCCAGCAGCCCCTACCTGCCGGGACTAAACCCCTACGAGCAGTACTTC
TRBJ2-1	TRBD2	TRBV9	.	CASSVGTSGSYNEQFF	TGTGCCAGCAGCGTAGGAACTAGCGGATCCTACAATGAGCAGTTCTTC
TRBJ1-1	.	TRBV27	.	CASSSTVMNTEAFF	TGTGCCAGCAGTTCGACAGTCATGAACACTGAAGCTTTCTTT
TRBJ2-1	TRBD2	TRBV19	.	CASSIVGTSPQFF	TGTGCCAGTAGTATAGTGGGGACTAGCCCGCAGTTCTTC
TRBJ2-7	.	TRBV27	.	CASSPLSVGANSYEQYF	TGTGCCAGCAGCCCCCTCTCAGTAGGGGCAAACTCCTACGAGCAGTACTTC
TRBJ2-7	TRBD2	TRBV5-1	.	CASSLASGPYEQYF	TGCGCCAGCAGCTTGGCTAGCGGGCCTTACGAGCAGTACTTC
TRBJ2-7	TRBD2	TRBV4-2	once	CASSQETRTSGSYEQYF	TGTGCCAGCAGCCAAGAGACCCGGACTAGCGGGTCCTACGAGCAGTACTTC
TRBJ2-5	.	TRBV18	.	CASSPPQGRKETQYF	TGTGCCAGCTCACCACCGCAGGGGAGGAAAGAGACCCAGTACTTC
TRBJ1-5	.	TRBV19	.	CASSIDPGLNQPQHF	TGTGCCAGTAGTATAGATCCGGGCCTCAATCAGCCCCAGCATTTT
TRBJ2-1	TRBD1	TRBV27	.	CASSSQGARYNEQFF	TGTGCCAGCAGTTCACAGGGGGCGCGGTACAATGAGCAGTTCTTC
TRBJ2-1	.	TRBV11-3	few	CASSFGGLYNEQFF	TGTGCCAGCAGCTTTGGGGGACTCTACAATGAGCAGTTCTTC
TRBJ2-1	.	TRBV9	.	CASSLDSPSYNEQFF	TGTGCCAGCAGTCTAGACAGTCCATCCTACAATGAGCAGTTCTTC
TRBJ1-6	.	TRBV5-1	.	CASSLVAGSYNSPLHF	TGCGCCAGCAGCTTGGTTGCCGGTTCCTATAATTCACCCCTCCACTTT
TRBJ2-1	TRBD1	TRBV28	.	CASRTTGVPSSEQFF	TGTGCCAGCAGGACTACAGGGGTTCCCTCAAGTGAGCAGTTCTTC
TRBJ1-1	.	TRBV6-1	.	CASSEGVGLTEAFF	TGTGCCAGCAGTGAAGGAGTGGGTTTGACTGAAGCTTTCTTT
TRBJ2-3	.	TRBV3-1/TRBV3-2	.	CASSLKGGTDTQYF	TGTGCCAGCAGCCTCAAAGGGGGGACAGATACGCAGTATTTT
TRBJ2-5	TRBD1	TRBV6-6	.	CASSYMRQGSEETQYF	TGTGCCAGCAGTTACATGAGACAGGGGTCCGAAGAGACCCAGTACTTC
TRBJ1-3	.	TRBV10-3	.	CAISVSGTGNTIYF	TGTGCCATCAGTGTGTCGGGAACTGGAAACACCATATATTTT
TRBJ2-7	TRBD1	TRBV7-2	.	CASSAPRGPSYEQYF	TGTGCCAGCAGCGCCCCGAGGGGGCCCTCCTACGAGCAGTACTTC
TRBJ2-1	.	TRBV28	once	CASSLWGHYNEQFF	TGTGCCAGCAGTTTATGGGGGCACTACAATGAGCAGTTCTTC
TRBJ2-4	.	TRBV21-1	few	CAFLGGPTLGENIQYF	TGTGCTTTCCTAGGAGGGCCAACCTTGGGCGAAAACATTCAGTACTTC
TRBJ2-2	.	TRBV30	.	CAWTLSDTGELFF	TGTGCCTGGACCCTGAGTGACACCGGGGAGCTGTTTTTT
TRBJ2-3	TRBD1	TRBV5-1	.	CASSLEGTGRTDTQYF	TGCGCCAGCAGCTTGGAGGGGACAGGGAGGACAGATACGCAGTATTTT